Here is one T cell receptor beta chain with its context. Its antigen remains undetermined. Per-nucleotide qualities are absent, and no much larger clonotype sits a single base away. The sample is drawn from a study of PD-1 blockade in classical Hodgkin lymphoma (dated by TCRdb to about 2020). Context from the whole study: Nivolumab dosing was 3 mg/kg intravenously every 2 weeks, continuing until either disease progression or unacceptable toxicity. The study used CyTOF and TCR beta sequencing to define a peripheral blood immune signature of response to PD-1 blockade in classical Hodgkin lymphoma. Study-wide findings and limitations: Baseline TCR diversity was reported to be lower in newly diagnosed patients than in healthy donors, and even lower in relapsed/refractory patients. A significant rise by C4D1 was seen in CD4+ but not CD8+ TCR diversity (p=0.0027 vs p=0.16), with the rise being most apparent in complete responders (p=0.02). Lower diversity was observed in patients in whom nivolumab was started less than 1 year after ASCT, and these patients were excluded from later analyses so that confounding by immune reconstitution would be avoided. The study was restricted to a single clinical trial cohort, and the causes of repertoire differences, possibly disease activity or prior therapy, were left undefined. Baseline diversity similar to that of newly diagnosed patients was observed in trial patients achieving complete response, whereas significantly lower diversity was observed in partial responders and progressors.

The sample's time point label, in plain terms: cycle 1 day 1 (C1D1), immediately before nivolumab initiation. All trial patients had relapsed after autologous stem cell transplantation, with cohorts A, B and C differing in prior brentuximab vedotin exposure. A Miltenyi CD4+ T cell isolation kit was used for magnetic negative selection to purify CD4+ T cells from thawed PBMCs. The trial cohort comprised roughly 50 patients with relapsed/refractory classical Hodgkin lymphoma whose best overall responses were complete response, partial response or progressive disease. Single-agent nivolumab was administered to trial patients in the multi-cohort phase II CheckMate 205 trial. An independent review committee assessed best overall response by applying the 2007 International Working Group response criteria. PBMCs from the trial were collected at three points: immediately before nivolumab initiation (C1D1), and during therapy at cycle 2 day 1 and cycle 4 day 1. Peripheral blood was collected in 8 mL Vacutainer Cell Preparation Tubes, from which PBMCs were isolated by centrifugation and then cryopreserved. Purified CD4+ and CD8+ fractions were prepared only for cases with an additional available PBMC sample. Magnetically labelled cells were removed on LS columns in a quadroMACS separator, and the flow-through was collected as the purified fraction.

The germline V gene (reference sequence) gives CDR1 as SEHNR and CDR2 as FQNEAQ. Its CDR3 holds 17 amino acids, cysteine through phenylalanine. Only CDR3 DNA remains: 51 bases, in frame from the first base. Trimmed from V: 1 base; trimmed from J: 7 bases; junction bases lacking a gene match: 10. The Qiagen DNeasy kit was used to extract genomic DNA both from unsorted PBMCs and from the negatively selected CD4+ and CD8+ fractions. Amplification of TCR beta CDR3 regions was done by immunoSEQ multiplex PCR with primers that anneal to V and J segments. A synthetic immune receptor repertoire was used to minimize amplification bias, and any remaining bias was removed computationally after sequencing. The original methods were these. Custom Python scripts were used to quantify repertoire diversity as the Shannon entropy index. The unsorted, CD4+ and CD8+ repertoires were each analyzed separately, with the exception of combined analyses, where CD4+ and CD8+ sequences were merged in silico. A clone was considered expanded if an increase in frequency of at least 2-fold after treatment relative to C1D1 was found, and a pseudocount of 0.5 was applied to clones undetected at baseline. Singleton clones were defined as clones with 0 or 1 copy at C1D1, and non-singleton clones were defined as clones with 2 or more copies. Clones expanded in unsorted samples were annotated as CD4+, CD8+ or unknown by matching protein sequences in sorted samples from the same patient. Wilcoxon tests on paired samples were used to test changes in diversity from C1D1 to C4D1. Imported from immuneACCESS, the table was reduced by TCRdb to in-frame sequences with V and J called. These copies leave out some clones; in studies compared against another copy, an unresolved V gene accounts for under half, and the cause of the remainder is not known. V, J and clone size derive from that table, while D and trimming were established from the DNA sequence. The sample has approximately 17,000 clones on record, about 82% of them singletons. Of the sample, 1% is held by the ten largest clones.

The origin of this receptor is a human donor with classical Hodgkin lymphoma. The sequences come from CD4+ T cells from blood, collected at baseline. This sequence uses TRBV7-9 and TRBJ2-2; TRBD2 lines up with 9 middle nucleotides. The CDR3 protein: CASSLGSGGPAGGELFF. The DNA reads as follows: TGTGCCAGCAGCTTAGGAAGCGGGGGGCCGGCTGGCGGGGAGCTGTTTTTT.